Below are 17 T cell receptor beta chains sequenced from a single sample in a study of shared clonotypes between healthy human individuals. Method: immunoSEQ multiplex PCR; TCRdb's copy keeps in-frame clones and lacks some. In the table there are about 1.1 million clones, around 78% of which are singletons. Sequenced input: memory CD4+ T cells from PBMCs. Described subset: CD45RA-negative fraction. These receptors were obtained from a man between 18 and 29 years old in good health. Some clones in this sample may be carry-over from other donors' samples.

The V call is TRBV15, the J call TRBJ2-1; D gene ambiguous. The ends were cut back, 0 bases at V and 9 bases at J, with 9 bases in the middle. From germline, CDR1 is LNHNV and CDR2 YYDKDF (reference sequence). This CDR3 is 13 amino acids long. CDR3 coding DNA: TGTGCCACCAGCAGAGATCGTTGGGCTGAGCAGTTCTTC. It translates to CATSRDRWAEQFF.

This clone was recorded only once. The V call is TRBV2, the J call TRBJ1-1; perhaps TRBD1 as D (5 bases). The CDR3 extends over 14 amino acids. V was clipped by 8 bases and J by 4 bases, with 17 bases between them. Germline CDR1 is SNHLY and CDR2 is FYNNEI. CDR3 coding DNA: TGTGCCAGCCGCATTCGGGGGTGGGGCACTGAAGCTTTCTTT. As protein: CASRIRGWGTEAFF. Variable domain in full (rest from reference TRBV2 and TRBJ1-1): EPEVTQTPSHQVTQMGQEVILRCVPISNHLYFYWYRQILGQKVEFLVSFYNNEISEKSEIFDDQFSVERPDGSNFTLKIRSTKLEDSAMYFCASRIRGWGTEAFFGQGTRLTVV.

The V and J genes are TRBV2 and TRBJ1-2; 8 nucleotides agree with TRBD1. The CDR3 sequence is 15 residues long. Germline-derived CDR1 and CDR2 are SNHLY and FYNNEI. The trim removed 4 bases at V and 4 bases at J, leaving 8 bases unmatched. CDR3 coding DNA: TGTGCCAGCAGTGGAGGGCAGGGGGCGCTCTATGGCTACACCTTC. Translation: CASSGGQGALYGYTF.

The rearrangement joins TRBV6-6 to TRBJ2-7; no firm D call. This CDR3 has 14 residues. The germline gives CDR1 MNHNY, CDR2 SVGAGI (reference sequence). The ends were cut back, 7 bases at V and 5 bases at J, with 18 bases in the middle. The DNA of the CDR3 is TGTGCCAGCACCCGAGAGAGGTTCTCGGACGAGCAGTACTTC. The encoded protein is CASTRERFSDEQYF.

This clone was seen a handful of times. The CDR3 DNA reads as TGTGCCAGCAGTGAGCGGGACACAGATACGCAGTATTTT. The encoded protein is CASSERDTDTQYF. This sequence joins TRBV6-4 and TRBJ2-3; D might be TRBD2 (6 bases). The CDR3 totals 13 residues. V was pared by 3 bases and J by 2 bases, with 6 bases between. Germline loops: CDR1 MRHNA, CDR2 SNTAGT.

This chain links TRBV5-1 with TRBJ2-5, with 14 bases aligning to TRBD2. CDR3 length: 16 amino acids. V shed 5 bases, J shed 1 base, and the junction held 4 bases outside the gene matches. Germline V gives CDR1 SGHRS, CDR2 YFSETQ. The CDR3 bases are TGCGCCAGCAGGGGACTAGCGGGAGACCTCCAAGAGACCCAGTACTTC. Translating it yields CASRGLAGDLQETQYF.

This chain connects TRBV25-1 to TRBJ2-5, with D unresolved. Trimming shortened V by 4 bases and J by 5 bases, and 5 bases separated the two germline ends. The CDR3 has 11 residues. Germline-derived CDR1 and CDR2 are MGHDK and SYGVNS. The CDR3 protein is CASSAWETQYF. The CDR3 DNA follows: TGTGCCAGCAGTGCCTGGGAGACCCAGTACTTC.

The CDR3 region has the DNA TGTGCCAGCAGTCCACCGAGACAGGGTTTGGGTTCACGCACTGAAGCTTTCTTT. It yields the protein CASSPPRQGLGSRTEAFF. The genes are TRBV28 and TRBJ1-1, with 7 positions matching TRBD1. Germline CDR1 and CDR2: MDHEN and SYDVKM. The length of the CDR3 is 18 residues. J gave up 4 bases and V 5 bases, and 19 bases lay outside the gene matches.

CDR3 sequence (DNA): TGTGCCAGCAGGTATGGGACAGCCACTAACTATGGCTACACCTTC. As protein: CASRYGTATNYGYTF. This chain joins TRBV2 and TRBJ1-2, with 7 bases aligning to TRBD1. The CDR3 totals 15 residues. V was pared by 6 bases and J by 0 bases, with 7 bases of the junction left unmatched. The germline gives CDR1 SNHLY, CDR2 FYNNEI. The full variable domain, its missing parts supplied by reference TRBV2 and TRBJ1-2, is EPEVTQTPSHQVTQMGQEVILRCVPISNHLYFYWYRQILGQKVEFLVSFYNNEISEKSEIFDDQFSVERPDGSNFTLKIRSTKLEDSAMYFCASRYGTATNYGYTFGSGTRLTVV.

CDR3 residues: CAISEGLAGAWEQFF. The CDR3 coding sequence is TGTGCCATCAGTGAGGGACTAGCGGGAGCATGGGAGCAGTTCTTC. The V gene is TRBV10-3, the J gene TRBJ2-1; TRBD2 agrees at 13 bases. CDR3 size: 15 residues. Unmatched junction bases numbered 5, after V lost 2 bases and J lost 10 bases. CDR1 and CDR2 from the germline V gene are ENHRY and SYGVKD.

The V call is TRBV6-6, the J call TRBJ1-2; D unresolved. Germline CDR1 reads MNHNY; CDR2 reads SVGAGI (reference sequence). CDR3 length: 14 residues. V shed 0 bases and J shed 5 bases, with 10 bases lying between them. The CDR3 DNA reads as TGTGCCAGCAGTTACTCGATACGGACGTATGGCTACACCTTC. Translating gives CASSYSIRTYGYTF.

CDR3 DNA: TGTGCCAGCAGCTTAGGAACAGGGGTCTACAATGAGCAGTTCTTC. Translated: CASSLGTGVYNEQFF. V and J are TRBV7-3 and TRBJ2-1, with TRBD1 matching over 7 bases. V was clipped by 2 bases and J by 3 bases; unmatched bases: 4. Germline lookup yields CDR1 SGHTA and CDR2 FQGTGA. CDR3 length equals 15 residues.

The V and J genes are TRBV30 and TRBJ2-7; 8 bases fit TRBD2. V shed 6 bases, J shed 2 bases, and the junction held 6 bases outside the gene matches. CDR3 length equals 13 residues. Germline V lookup: CDR1 GTSNPN, CDR2 SVGIG (reference sequence). The CDR3 DNA sequence: TGTGCCTGCTCCGGGGGGGGTCCCTACGAGCAGTACTTC. This sequence encodes CACSGGGPYEQYF.

This chain joins TRBV12-5 and TRBJ1-3; 9 nucleotides align to TRBD1. This CDR3 spans 14 amino acids. Germline V lookup: CDR1 LGHNT, CDR2 FRNRAP. Losses at the gene ends were 4 bases for V and 5 bases for J; bases not matched to a gene: 3. CDR3 sequence reads: CASGSDRGRNTIYF. The CDR3 region has the DNA TGTGCTAGTGGTTCGGACAGGGGAAGAAACACCATATATTTT.

This clone has a handful of counts. Other DNA sequences from this sample encode an identical CDR3 as well. The rearrangement links TRBV18 to TRBJ1-1; a weak D match, TRBD1 (5 bases). CDR1 is KGHSH and CDR2 is LQKENI in the germline V gene. This CDR3 has 14 amino acids. With 2 bases removed from V and 3 bases from J, the gap between germline ends came to 10 bases. In nucleotides, the CDR3 is TGTGCCAGCTCACCAGTCGGGGGTGACACTGAAGCTTTCTTT. Translated, it gives CASSPVGGDTEAFF.

The rearrangement joins TRBV27 to TRBJ2-7; 10 nucleotides line up with TRBD1. V gave up 5 bases and J gave up 2 bases; unmatched junction bases: 9. The CDR3 sequence is 16 residues long. Germline CDR1 is MNHEY and CDR2 is SMNVEV (reference sequence). The CDR3 DNA follows: TGTGCCAGCAGTCCGAATCCGGGACAGGGGACCTACGAGCAGTACTTC. Its protein is CASSPNPGQGTYEQYF.

The genes are TRBV28 and TRBJ2-6, with 7 bases aligning to TRBD1. V trimming: 3 bases; J trimming: 3 bases; junction bases outside the gene matches: 5. This CDR3 spans 16 amino acids. Germline CDR1 is MDHEN and CDR2 is SYDVKM. CDR3 DNA sequence: TGTGCCAGCAGTTTCAGGGGGACCTTTGGGGCCAACGTCCTGACTTTC. Protein product: CASSFRGTFGANVLTF.